One T cell receptor (beta chain) is described in this entry. What it binds is not known. This sample includes further DNA sequences coding for the same CDR3. Treatment specified: 15 to 20 received Ad26.COV2.S at low or high dose, single or two shots; five or six received placebo; per-sample allocation not given. Day 63 after the first vaccine or placebo injection was the time point for sampling. The sample belongs to a study of Ad26.COV2.S vaccination and SARS-CoV-2 variants. On the study more broadly: Donor got 5x10^10 or 1x10^11 viral particles of Ad26.COV2.S. Study outcomes and limitations: Vaccinees reportedly had broad spike-specific CD8+ and CD4+ T cell responses.

The CDR3 spans 11 residues. Looked up from germline, CDR1 is MNHEY and CDR2 is SVGAGI. Deletions cut 3 bases from V and 5 bases from J, with 4 bases between. Assay used: immunoSEQ multiplex PCR; TCRdb lists only in-frame clones, some missing. The sample has approximately 410,000 clones; around 92% are singletons. The rearrangement joins TRBV6-5 to TRBJ1-1; D is unclear. The specimen comprised peripheral blood, sampled in a trial of Ad26.COV2.S vaccine versus placebo. The sequence derives from a person between 18 and 60 years old who received the Ad26.COV2.S COVID-19 vaccine or a placebo. The CDR3: CASSYGTEAFF. The DNA of the CDR3 is TGTGCCAGCAGTTATGGTACTGAAGCTTTCTTT.